These 21 T cell receptor beta chains originate from one sample sequenced in a study of T cells expressing NK-cell markers. TCRdb re-called the 5' RACE reads and gives one entry per CDR3 protein, without DNA. This sample's table reports 440,000 or so distinct CDR3 sequences. Material for sequencing was blood T cells: a sorted CD56 or NKG2C T cell subset, CD4+ or CD8+ T cells, or bulk PBMC T cells (not recorded which). These receptors were obtained from a woman aged 18 to 75 in good health.

The chain employs TRBV7-9 and TRBJ1-1. The CDR3 has 14 amino acids. In germline, CDR1 is SEHNR, CDR2 FQNEAQ (reference sequence). This chain's CDR3 is CASSSAPVNTEAFF.

The chain uses TRBV6-2 or TRBV6-3 and TRBJ2-4; the D call of TRBD1 rests on TCRdb alone, since no DNA is present to check it. CDR3 length: 15 amino acids. Germline CDR1 and CDR2: MNHEY and SVGEGT. This chain's CDR3 is CASSSLQGTQNIQYF.

The chain employs TRBV20-1 and TRBJ2-5; with no DNA, the TCRdb D assignment of TRBD2 cannot be verified. The length of the CDR3 is 16 residues. CDR1 DFQATT and CDR2 SNEGSKA come from the germline V gene (reference sequence). CDR3 sequence reads: CSARGHSGRAIETQYF.

The genes are TRBV5-1 and TRBJ2-1. CDR3 size: 12 residues. The germline gives CDR1 SGHRS, CDR2 YFSETQ. CDR3 sequence reads: CASSSTMDEQFF.

The V gene is TRBV10-3, the J gene TRBJ2-5; absent DNA, TCRdb's TRBD2 call cannot be checked. In germline, CDR1 is ENHRY, CDR2 SYGVKD. This CDR3 has 13 amino acids. The CDR3 region is CAISEGLAETQYF.

The chain uses TRBV9 and TRBJ2-3; checking the TCRdb D call of TRBD2 is not possible without DNA. The germline V gene encodes CDR1 SGDLS and CDR2 YYNGEE. This CDR3 has 14 residues. The CDR3 reads CASSVHTGGDTQYF. The full variable domain, with the rest looked up from reference TRBV9 and TRBJ2-3, is DSGVTQTPKHLITATGQRVTLRCSPRSGDLSVYWYQQSLDQGLQFLIQYYNGEERAKGNILERFSAQQFPDLHSELNLSSLELGDSALYFCASSVHTGGDTQYFGPGTRLTVL.

V and J are TRBV6-2 or TRBV6-3 and TRBJ1-3; the D gene TCRdb calls, TRBD1, cannot be checked with no DNA. The CDR3 is 16 amino acids. Germline values: CDR1 MNHEY, CDR2 SVGEGT. CDR3 loop: CASSYSTTVSGNTIYF.

CDR3 loop: CASSPTRDRGRETQYF. V and J are TRBV7-9 and TRBJ2-5; lacking DNA, the TRBD1 call made by TCRdb goes unchecked. The CDR3 has 16 amino acids. The germline V gene has CDR1 SEHNR and CDR2 FQNEAQ (reference sequence).

The V gene is TRBV12-3 or TRBV12-4, the J gene TRBJ1-1; with no DNA, the TCRdb D assignment of TRBD1 cannot be verified. CDR3 length equals 13 residues. CDR3 loop: CASSFPEHREAFF.

The CDR3 region is CASSQFSGGLAYNEQFF. This sequence joins TRBV14 and TRBJ2-1; with no DNA, the TCRdb D assignment of TRBD1 cannot be verified. Looked up from germline, CDR1 is SGHDN and CDR2 is FVKESK. The CDR3 runs to 17 residues.

The V and J genes are TRBV20-1 and TRBJ2-1; TCRdb reports TRBD2, a call that lacks DNA to check it against. This CDR3 is built from 15 residues. CDR1 and CDR2 (germline): DFQATT, SNEGSKA (reference sequence). CDR3 protein: CSARDLTREYNEQFF.

This chain connects TRBV4-2 to TRBJ2-5; TCRdb returns TRBD1, unconfirmable since there is no DNA. The CDR3 totals 16 residues. The germline CDR1 and CDR2 sequences are LGHNA and YNFKEQ. The CDR3 spells CASSQELAGAVETQYF.

V gene TRBV7-9 combines with J gene TRBJ2-1; absent DNA, TCRdb's TRBD2 call cannot be checked. The CDR3 is made up of 16 amino acids. CDR1 SEHNR and CDR2 FQNEAQ come from the germline V gene (reference sequence). CDR3 sequence reads: CASSIRRGLAAHEQFF.

The CDR3: CASSPAPGPLIPDTQYF. The chain carries TRBV13 and TRBJ2-3; TCRdb reports TRBD1, a call that lacks DNA to check it against. Germline V gene lookup returns CDR1 PRHDT and CDR2 FYEKMQ (reference sequence). The CDR3 contains 17 residues. The full variable domain, with the rest looked up from reference TRBV13 and TRBJ2-3, is AAGVIQSPRHLIKEKRETATLKCYPIPRHDTVYWYQQGPGQDPQFLISFYEKMQSDKGSIPDRFSAQQFSDYHSELNMSSLELGDSALYFCASSPAPGPLIPDTQYFGPGTRLTVL.

The chain joins TRBV20-1 to TRBJ2-1; TCRdb's D call, TRBD2, is unchecked because there is no DNA. The CDR3 has 12 amino acids. CDR1 DFQATT and CDR2 SNEGSKA come from the germline V gene (reference sequence). The CDR3 region is CSALGGGYEQFF.

The chain couples TRBV29-1 to TRBJ1-4; TCRdb calls TRBD1, which cannot be checked without DNA. CDR3 size: 11 residues. Germline lookup yields CDR1 SQVTM and CDR2 ANQGSEA. CDR3 in amino acids: CSVGQGEKLFF.

The chain carries TRBV27 and TRBJ2-3; the TCRdb call, TRBD1, lacks DNA for checking. Germline values: CDR1 MNHEY, CDR2 SMNVEV (reference sequence). The length of the CDR3 is 15 residues. The CDR3 sequence: CASSSPWGATDTQYF.

This sequence joins TRBV6-1 and TRBJ2-3; TCRdb's assignment of TRBD2 cannot be checked, as there is no DNA. The CDR3 is made up of 18 amino acids. Per germline, CDR1 MNHNS and CDR2 SASEGT. The CDR3 sequence: CASSPTRTSGGFTDTQYF.

The CDR3 is CSARDRQSNGYTF. The rearrangement uses TRBV20-1 and TRBJ1-2; the D gene TCRdb calls, TRBD1, cannot be checked with no DNA. The CDR3 loop spans 13 amino acids. Germline lookup yields CDR1 DFQATT and CDR2 SNEGSKA (reference sequence).

The rearrangement links TRBV20-1 to TRBJ1-6; the D call from TCRdb, TRBD1, cannot be confirmed without DNA. Per the germline V gene, CDR1 is DFQATT and CDR2 is SNEGSKA (reference sequence). This CDR3 is built from 17 residues. The chain's CDR3 is CSASGNLDSGANSPLHF.

The J gene is TRBJ1-6, the V gene TRBV19. This CDR3 comprises 15 residues. Germline assignment: CDR1 LNHDA and CDR2 SQIVND (reference sequence). CDR3 loop: CASALSSSYNSPLHF.